These T cell receptor beta chains were read from a single sample in a study of CD8+CD57+ T cells in acquired aplastic anemia. TCRdb called the reads again in MiXCR, with one record for every CDR3 protein. Of roughly 160,000 distinct CDR3 sequences listed, about two thirds are singletons. Source material: sorted CD4+, CD8+, or CD8+CD57+ T cells (not recorded which) from PBMCs. These receptors originate from a human donor with aplastic anemia. CDR3s include the opening cysteine and the closing phenylalanine or tryptophan. The order of the fields is V gene, J gene, clone size, D gene, CDR3 DNA, CDR3 protein. The D gene is left open where the match is weak. Only some rows state a clone size, as once, few, many or a class for expanded clones.

>TRBV20-1|TRBJ2-1|NA|TRBD2
TGCAGTGCTAGTGTCAGCGGGGGGTCCTACAATGAGCAGTTCTTC
CSASVSGGSYNEQFF
>TRBV20-1|TRBJ2-5|NA|TRBD2
TGCAGTGCCAAGCGGGTCGGCTCGGGAGGGGAGACCCAGTACTTC
CSAKRVGSGGETQYF
>TRBV10-3|TRBJ1-1|once|NA
TGTGCCATCACCTGGGAGAGAAACACTGAAGCTTTCTTT
CAITWERNTEAFF
>TRBV10-3|TRBJ1-1|few|TRBD1
TGTGCCATCAGGACAGGGGGAGGGACTGAAGCTTTCTTT
CAIRTGGGTEAFF
>TRBV19|TRBJ2-5|NA|NA
TGTGCCAGTAGCCAGACAGTGTACCAAGAGACCCAGTACTTC
CASSQTVYQETQYF
>TRBV2|TRBJ2-5|few|NA
TGTGCCAGCAAGACGGTACAAGAGACCCAGTACTTC
CASKTVQETQYF
>TRBV2|TRBJ2-5|few|NA
TGTGCCAGCAGTGTGGGGGACACCCCGTCGGGAGAGACCCAGTACTTC
CASSVGDTPSGETQYF
>TRBV7-9|TRBJ1-2|NA|NA
TGTGCCAGCAGCTTCCCTATCAGGGGAGCTAACTATGGCTACACCTTC
CASSFPIRGANYGYTF
>TRBV12-5|TRBJ2-7|once|NA
TGTGCTAGTGGTTTGGGAGGGTCCTACGAGCAGTACTTC
CASGLGGSYEQYF
>TRBV9|TRBJ2-7|NA|TRBD1
TGTGCCAGCAGCGTCGGGACAGGGCCGTACGAGCAGTACTTC
CASSVGTGPYEQYF
>TRBV9|TRBJ2-5|NA|TRBD1
TGTGCCAGCAGCAAACAGGGGACAGGGATCCGGGAGACCCAGTACTTC
CASSKQGTGIRETQYF
>TRBV10-3|TRBJ1-1|once|TRBD1
TGTGCCATCAGAGGACAGGGGAACACTGAAGCTTTCTTT
CAIRGQGNTEAFF
>TRBV20-1|TRBJ1-1|few|NA
TGCAGTGCTAGTAGCGTCCATCAGATGAACACTGAAGCTTTCTTT
CSASSVHQMNTEAFF
>TRBV19|TRBJ1-5|once|TRBD1
TGTGCCAGTAATGAGGGGACAGCTAATAGCAATCAGCCCCAGCATTTT
CASNEGTANSNQPQHF
>TRBV5-1|TRBJ1-6|few|NA
TGCGCGAGCCGGCTAGGGGACGGTTCACCCCTCCACTTT
CASRLGDGSPLHF
>TRBV9|TRBJ1-5|NA|TRBD1
TGTGCCAGCAGCTTAGGGACAGGGCACCCCAATCAGCCCCAGCATTTT
CASSLGTGHPNQPQHF
>TRBV19|TRBJ2-1|NA|TRBD1
TGTGCCAGTAGTAGATCGGGACAGGGAATGTACAATGAGCAGTTCTTC
CASSRSGQGMYNEQFF
>TRBV10-3|TRBJ2-1|NA|NA
TGTGCCGTGAACAGCCTCAATGAGCAGTTCTTC
CAVNSLNEQFF
>TRBV6-5|TRBJ2-7|many|NA
TGTGCCAGCAGTTACAGGGGGGCGGGCGAGCAGTACTTC
CASSYRGAGEQYF
>TRBV5-1|TRBJ1-1|NA|TRBD1
TGCGCCAGCAGCTTGACCGGGACAGGGAACACTGAAGCTTTCTTT
CASSLTGTGNTEAFF
>TRBV24-1|TRBJ1-5|NA|NA
TGTGCCACCAGTGATTTTGGGTGGCCCCAGCATTTT
CATSDFGWPQHF
>TRBV7-8|TRBJ2-2|NA|NA
TGTGCCAGCAGCGCAGACAGGACCGGGGAGCTGTTTTTT
CASSADRTGELFF
>TRBV7-9|TRBJ2-3|NA|TRBD2
TGTGCCAGCAGCGCCTCTAGCGGGAGCGGAGATACGCAGTATTTT
CASSASSGSGDTQYF
>TRBV7-7|TRBJ2-7|few|NA
TGTGCCAGCAGCTTAGGGGTAGGTGGCGAGCAGTACTTC
CASSLGVGGEQYF
>TRBV7-9|TRBJ1-1|NA|TRBD1
TGTGCCAGCACCGGACAGGGGGACACTGAAGCTTTCTTT
CASTGQGDTEAFF
>TRBV12-3/TRBV12-4|TRBJ2-7|NA|NA
TGTGCCAGCCTCGATGGGGCCGACAGATCTCCGGACGAGCAGTACTTC
CASLDGADRSPDEQYF
>TRBV20-1|TRBJ1-6|NA|NA
TGCAGTGCTAGAGATCTGCGTTCAAAGGGAAATTCACCCCTCCACTTT
CSARDLRSKGNSPLHF
>TRBV2|TRBJ2-5|NA|NA
TGTGCCAGCAGTGCGGCGTCGAGGGGGAGTGAGACCCAGTACTTC
CASSAASRGSETQYF
>TRBV7-3|TRBJ2-1|NA|TRBD2
TGTGCCAGCAGCAAACTAGCGGGAGTTTTATACAATGAGCAGTTCTTC
CASSKLAGVLYNEQFF
>TRBV24-1|TRBJ1-2|NA|NA
TGTGCCACCAGTGATAGTAGATGGGGCGAAGGCTACACCTTC
CATSDSRWGEGYTF
>TRBV20-1|TRBJ2-7|few|NA
TGCAGTGCTATTCGGGGCAACTACGAGCAGTACTTC
CSAIRGNYEQYF
>TRBV20-1|TRBJ2-1|NA|NA
TGCAGTGCTAGAGACCCTCCCGCCCGGGAGTACAACAATGAGCAGTTCTTC
CSARDPPAREYNNEQFF
>TRBV7-9|TRBJ2-3|NA|NA
TGTGCCAGCAGCTTGGCCTCTAGCACAGATACGCAGTATTTT
CASSLASSTDTQYF
>TRBV2|TRBJ1-1|NA|NA
TGTGCCAGCAATGAGCTGGGACGGAGGAACACTGAAGCTTTCTTT
CASNELGRRNTEAFF
>TRBV5-6|TRBJ1-5|NA|NA
TGTGCCAGCAGTAATAGCAATCAGCCCCAGCATTTT
CASSNSNQPQHF
>TRBV7-4|TRBJ1-2|NA|NA
TGTGCCAGCAGGGATTCGGCAGGGTGGTATGGCTACACCTTC
CASRDSAGWYGYTF
>TRBV20-1|TRBJ1-1|many|NA
TGCAGTGCCGTCCGGGGTGGACAGTTTGAAGCTTTCTTT
CSAVRGGQFEAFF
>TRBV7-8|TRBJ2-3|once|TRBD2
TGTGCCAGCAGCTCTACTAGCGGGAGGGCGTCTGATACGCAGTATTTT
CASSSTSGRASDTQYF